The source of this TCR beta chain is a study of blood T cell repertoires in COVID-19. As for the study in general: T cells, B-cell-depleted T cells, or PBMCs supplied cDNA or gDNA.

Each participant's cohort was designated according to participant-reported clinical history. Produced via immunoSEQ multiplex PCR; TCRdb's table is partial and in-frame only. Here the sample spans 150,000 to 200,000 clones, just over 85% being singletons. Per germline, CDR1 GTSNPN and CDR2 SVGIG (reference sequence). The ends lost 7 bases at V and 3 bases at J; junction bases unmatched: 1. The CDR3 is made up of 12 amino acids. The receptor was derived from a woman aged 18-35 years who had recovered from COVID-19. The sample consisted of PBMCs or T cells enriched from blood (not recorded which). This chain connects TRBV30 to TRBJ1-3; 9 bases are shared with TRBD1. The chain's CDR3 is CALDRGGNTIYF. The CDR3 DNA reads TGTGCCTTGGACAGGGGTGGAAACACCATATATTTT.